What follows is one TCR beta chain and its context. The target antigen is unknown. Germline loops: CDR1 SNHLY, CDR2 FYNNEI. This CDR3 is 14 amino acids long. Trimming removed 6 bases from V and 5 bases from J, with 15 bases in between. The data belong to a study of blood T cells in healthy people across ages. It was with a sample-barcoded 5' primer and a J-beta primer mix that a second PCR of roughly 7 to 12 cycles was run. One entry per CDR3 protein results from TCRdb running MiXCR on the 5' RACE reads. The sample holds about 1.7 million distinct CDR3 sequences, 25% to 30% seen once. General study results and limits: In long-lived donors, naive CD4+ cell counts and diversity exceeded those of aged donors. TCR beta diversity tracked closely with naive T cell percentage. As age increased, TCR beta diversity per million T cells fell in a roughly linear fashion.

The receptor comes from a woman aged 25 to 39 in good health. The specimen sequenced was blood. The rearrangement joins TRBV2 to TRBJ2-3, with D perhaps assigned TRBD1 or TRBD2 (5 bases each). The CDR3 here is CASSRDRLRDTQYF. DNA of the CDR3: TGTGCCAGCAGCCGGGACCGACTTCGAGATACGCAGTATTTT.